These 26 T cell receptor beta chains were all obtained from the same sample, sequenced in a study of identical twins (dated by TCRdb to about 2016). Library method: 5' RACE. The sequencer listed for this sample is Illumina HiSeq 2000. TCRdb itself trimmed the public reads at Q25 with fastp, ran MiXCR and retained productive beta chains. Rows matching on CDR3 protein sequence are summarized as one entry with the most common DNA and genes. For this sample the table gives roughly 480,000 distinct CDR3 sequences, of which roughly 24% were detected only once. The top ten hold 2.5% to 3.5% of the sample. These same data were also listed under a study on T cells expressing NK-cell markers.

The sequencing sample was made of CD4+ T cells sorted from blood. The receptors here all came from a woman aged 18-30 years in good health.

The chain links TRBV6-5 to TRBJ2-5, with TRBD1 identical over 7 bases. CDR1 MNHEY and CDR2 SVGAGI come from the germline V gene. This CDR3 spans 15 amino acids. V shed 2 bases and J 5 bases; nucleotides not matched to a gene: 8. CDR3: CASSYGARGSETQYF. The CDR3 DNA reads as TGTGCCAGCAGTTACGGGGCCAGGGGGTCGGAGACCCAGTACTTC.

This clonotype turned up a few times. The chain uses TRBV2 and TRBJ2-2; D might be TRBD2 (5 bases). There are 14 residues in the CDR3. The germline V gene encodes CDR1 SNHLY and CDR2 FYNNEI. Trimming cost V 9 bases and J 5 bases, with 16 bases left between them. This CDR3 reads CARSSGRLTGELFF. CDR3 DNA sequence: TGTGCCAGGTCGAGTGGGAGATTGACCGGGGAGCTGTTTTTT.

V usage is TRBV5-6 and J usage is TRBJ1-5; D is ambiguous. CDR3 length equals 14 residues. The germline V gene encodes CDR1 SGHDT and CDR2 YYEEEE. Trimming shortened V by 0 bases and J by 5 bases, and 9 bases separated the two germline ends. This CDR3 is CASSLGPGDQPQHF. The CDR3 DNA is TGTGCCAGCAGCTTGGGTCCCGGGGATCAGCCCCAGCATTTT. Together with reference TRBV5-6 and TRBJ1-5, the CDR3 gives the full variable domain: DAGVTQSPTHLIKTRGQQVTLRCSPKSGHDTVSWYQQALGQGPQFIFQYYEEEERQRGNFPDRFSGHQFPNYSSELNVNALLLGDSALYLCASSLGPGDQPQHFGDGTRLSIL.

This clonotype was counted between two and nine times. The chain couples TRBV5-1 to TRBJ1-2, with D possibly TRBD1 on 5 matching bases. The CDR3 length is 13 residues. Trimming took off 1 base at V and 8 bases at J, with 12 bases between the two ends. Per germline, CDR1 SGHRS and CDR2 YFSETQ. CDR3 protein: CASSLTLQGGYTF. The DNA for the CDR3 is TGCGCCAGCAGCTTGACGTTGCAGGGAGGCTACACCTTC.

V gene TRBV11-2 combines with J gene TRBJ1-1; 7 bases fit TRBD1. V lost 7 bases to trimming and J lost 0 bases; unmatched junction nucleotides: 14. Germline V gene lookup returns CDR1 SGHAT and CDR2 FQNNGV. The CDR3 consists of 17 residues. CDR3 sequence (DNA): TGTGCCAGCACCCAATCTAAGGACAGGTTCATGAACACTGAAGCTTTCTTT. Encoded protein: CASTQSKDRFMNTEAFF.

The table lists this clonotype with a few counts. In nucleotides, the CDR3 is TGTGCCAGCAGCTTAGAACAGGACACAGATACGCAGTATTTT. Translation: CASSLEQDTDTQYF. This rearrangement joins TRBV11-2 to TRBJ2-3; possibly TRBD1 for D (5 bases). The germline V gene has CDR1 SGHAT and CDR2 FQNNGV. Trimming removed 0 bases from V and 2 bases from J, with 6 bases in between. The CDR3 runs 14 residues.

Worth noting for this clonotype: Germline and junction disagree at one end, which may indicate a read error. V and J are TRBV5-1 and TRBJ2-3, with unresolved D. Germline CDR1 is SGHRS and CDR2 is YFSETQ. This CDR3 comprises 14 residues. This CDR3 is CASSCPLPADKQYF. CDR3 nucleotides: TGCGCCAGCAGCTGTCCCCTCCCCGCAGATAAGCAGTATTTT.

The sample holds a few counts of this clonotype. The chain combines TRBV5-1 with TRBJ1-1, with a possible D match to TRBD1 (5 bases). V lost 3 bases to trimming and J lost 6 bases, with 15 bases between them. The CDR3 totals 14 residues. Germline V lookup: CDR1 SGHRS, CDR2 YFSETQ. The CDR3 reads CASSSQVGEAEAFF. The CDR3 DNA reads as TGCGCCAGCAGCTCGCAGGTAGGGGAGGCTGAAGCTTTCTTT.

This clonotype has a handful of counts. The J gene is TRBJ2-1, the V gene TRBV10-3, with D tentatively TRBD2 (6 bases). The CDR3 is 14 residues long. CDR1 ENHRY and CDR2 SYGVKD come from the germline V gene. Trimming took 6 bases from V and 5 from J, leaving 14 bases between them. In DNA, the CDR3 is TGTGCCATCAGCCGTCCGGGGGACCACAATGAGCAGTTCTTC. Translating gives CAISRPGDHNEQFF.

This CDR3 is CASSFGGGEQYF. As DNA, the CDR3 is TGTGCCAGCAGTTTTGGGGGTGGCGAGCAGTACTTC. The chain uses TRBV27 and TRBJ2-7, with D perhaps assigned TRBD1 or TRBD2 (5 bases each). The CDR3 consists of 12 residues. Looked up from germline, CDR1 is MNHEY and CDR2 is SMNVEV (reference sequence). V lost 3 bases, J lost 6 bases, and 9 bases lay in between.

The V and J genes are TRBV29-1 and TRBJ2-2; D unclear. In germline, CDR1 is SQVTM, CDR2 ANQGSEA. Trimming removed 4 bases at V and 1 base at J, with 10 bases between. CDR3 size: 14 residues. The CDR3 sequence is CSVVWSRNTGELFF. In nucleotides, the CDR3 is TGCAGCGTTGTTTGGTCGAGGAACACCGGGGAGCTGTTTTTT.

The rearrangement uses TRBV20-1 and TRBJ2-3; D assignment may be TRBD1 or TRBD2 (6 bases each). CDR3 size: 14 residues. V shed 4 bases and J shed 4 bases, with 15 bases lying between them. CDR1 is DFQATT, CDR2 SNEGSKA, per germline (reference sequence). Written as DNA, the CDR3 is TGCAGTGCTACTTCGGGGGCAGGCGCAGATACGCAGTATTTT. Translated, it gives CSATSGAGADTQYF.

The gene calls are TRBV2 and TRBJ1-2; D is unresolved. The CDR3 loop spans 13 amino acids. Looked up from germline, CDR1 is SNHLY and CDR2 is FYNNEI. V shed 3 bases and J shed 7 bases, with 12 bases lying between them. CDR3 sequence reads: CASSDEIGSGYTF. The CDR3 nucleotides read TGTGCCAGCAGTGATGAAATCGGGAGTGGCTACACCTTC.

This clonotype was observed at least ten times. Here the CDR3 reads CASSGVYEQYF. CDR3 sequence (DNA): TGTGCCAGCAGCGGGGTCTACGAGCAGTACTTC. The rearrangement uses TRBV12-3 or TRBV12-4 and TRBJ2-7, with D possibly being TRBD2 (5 bases). Trimming shortened V by 6 bases and J by 3 bases, and 6 bases separated the two germline ends. The CDR3 runs to 11 residues.

CDR3 amino acids: CASSFTQVAGRIYGYTF. For the CDR3, the DNA is TGTGCCAGCAGCTTCACCCAGGTGGCAGGGCGGATCTATGGCTACACCTTC. This sequence joins TRBV7-9 and TRBJ1-2; a possible D gene is TRBD1 (5 bases). There are 17 residues in the CDR3. Germline assignment: CDR1 SEHNR and CDR2 FQNEAQ (reference sequence). V was trimmed by 3 bases and J by 4 bases, leaving 21 bases between them.

The chain uses TRBV6-5 and TRBJ2-1; D remains unclear. The CDR3 has 10 amino acids. CDR1 is MNHEY, CDR2 SVGAGI, per germline. The CDR3 bases are TGTGGGGGCTCCTACAATGAGCAGTTCTTC. Translation gives CGGSYNEQFF.

This clonotype was seen a few times. CDR3 region: CASSPGGADYGYTF. The CDR3 DNA is TGTGCCAGCAGTCCGGGGGGCGCGGACTATGGCTACACCTTC. The rearrangement uses TRBV12-3 or TRBV12-4 and TRBJ1-2; a weak D match, TRBD1 (6 bases). V shed 5 bases and J shed 3 bases, with 13 bases lying between them. This CDR3 has 14 amino acids.

This clonotype was counted at least ten times. The CDR3 region is CASSLAAGETEAFF. CDR3 nucleotides: TGTGCCAGCAGTTTAGCGGCAGGGGAGACTGAAGCTTTCTTT. The chain is built from TRBV27 and TRBJ1-1, with D possibly TRBD1 on 6 matching bases. Trimming removed 2 bases from V and 5 bases from J, with 12 bases in between. This CDR3 comprises 14 residues. Per the germline V gene, CDR1 is MNHEY and CDR2 is SMNVEV (reference sequence).

The chain is built from TRBV25-1 and TRBJ1-6, with D hard to call. The length of the CDR3 is 15 residues. CDR1 and CDR2 from the germline V gene are MGHDK and SYGVNS. V was trimmed by 2 bases and J by 6 bases, leaving 11 bases between them. The CDR3 DNA reads as TGTGCCAGCAGTGAAACATCCGCTTCTAATTCACCCCTCCACTTT. It yields the protein CASSETSASNSPLHF.

The genes are TRBV6-1 and TRBJ2-5, with TRBD1 identical over 7 bases. Germline V gives CDR1 MNHNS, CDR2 SASEGT. The junction had 1 base not matched to a gene; V was cut back by 6 bases and J by 0 bases. This CDR3 comprises 13 residues. The CDR3 nucleotides read TGTGCCAGCAGACAGGGGTACCAAGAGACCCAGTACTTC. This translates into CASRQGYQETQYF.

The chain combines TRBV12-3 or TRBV12-4 with TRBJ1-1; 7 bases map to TRBD1. Germline trimming cut 2 bases from V and 8 bases from J; bases unmatched to any gene: 8. CDR3 length: 14 residues. The CDR3 sequence: CASSLLRDSIEAFF. The CDR3 DNA sequence: TGTGCCAGCAGTTTACTCCGGGACAGCATCGAAGCTTTCTTT.

The chain is built from TRBV2 and TRBJ1-1; D ambiguous. This CDR3 is 13 amino acids long. In germline, CDR1 is SNHLY, CDR2 FYNNEI. V lost 5 bases and J lost 3, with 10 bases in between. The CDR3 DNA reads as TGTGCCAGCAGTCAGCAGGAGGACACTGAAGCTTTCTTT. This sequence encodes CASSQQEDTEAFF.

This clonotype was counted between two and nine times. The chain combines TRBV7-9 with TRBJ2-3; D not certain. V lost 1 base, J lost 3 bases, and 17 bases lay in between. CDR3 length: 17 amino acids. Germline assignment: CDR1 SEHNR and CDR2 FQNEAQ (reference sequence). This CDR3 reads CASSLEMASWGTDTQYF. The CDR3 coding sequence is TGTGCCAGCAGCTTAGAAATGGCATCCTGGGGTACAGATACGCAGTATTTT.

The chain links TRBV7-9 to TRBJ2-3; maybe TRBD2 (6 bases). CDR1 is SEHNR, CDR2 FQNEAQ, per germline (reference sequence). The V end was cut by 11 bases, the J end by 0 bases, with 12 bases between. The CDR3 sequence is 13 residues long. The CDR3 sequence: CAGGRASTDTQYF. Here the CDR3 DNA reads TGTGCCGGAGGGCGGGCTAGCACAGATACGCAGTATTTT.

The rearrangement joins TRBV10-3 to TRBJ2-1; TRBD1 matches 7 bases. Germline CDR1 ENHRY, CDR2 SYGVKD. Losses at the gene ends were 9 bases for V and 4 bases for J; bases not matched to a gene: 6. The CDR3 is 13 amino acids. The CDR3 region has the DNA TGTGCCATAAAGAGGGACAGATACAATGAGCAGTTCTTC. It specifies CAIKRDRYNEQFF.

A few counts support this clonotype. The chain carries TRBV5-1 and TRBJ2-1; TRBD2 might be the D (5 bases). The CDR3 length is 16 residues. V was trimmed by 0 bases and J by 2 bases, leaving 12 bases between them. The germline V gene has CDR1 SGHRS and CDR2 YFSETQ. The CDR3 reads CASSLVIARPYNEQFF. Written as DNA, the CDR3 is TGCGCCAGCAGCTTGGTGATAGCGCGGCCCTACAATGAGCAGTTCTTC.